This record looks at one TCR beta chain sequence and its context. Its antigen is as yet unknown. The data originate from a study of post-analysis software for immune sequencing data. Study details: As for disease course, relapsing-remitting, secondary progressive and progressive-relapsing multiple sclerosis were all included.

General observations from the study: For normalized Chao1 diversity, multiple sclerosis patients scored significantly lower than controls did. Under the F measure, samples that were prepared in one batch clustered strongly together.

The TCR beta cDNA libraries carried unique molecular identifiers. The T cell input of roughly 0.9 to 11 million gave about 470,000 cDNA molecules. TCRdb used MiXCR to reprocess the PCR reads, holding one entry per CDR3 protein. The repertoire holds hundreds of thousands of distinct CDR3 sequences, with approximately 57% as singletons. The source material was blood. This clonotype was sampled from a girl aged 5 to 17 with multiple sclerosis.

The CDR3: CASSLNPLGTYEQYF. CDR3 DNA: TGTGCCAGCAGTTTAAATCCGCTGGGAACCTACGAGCAGTACTTC. The V gene is TRBV12-3 or TRBV12-4, the J gene TRBJ2-7; D remains ambiguous. This CDR3 is 15 amino acids long. Trimming removed 2 bases at V and 2 bases at J, with 13 bases between.